Sequencing of this T cell receptor beta chain was carried out in a study of identical twins. General observations from the study: Invariant MAIT and iNKT cells could partly confound zero-insertion analyses.

CDR1 and CDR2 from the germline V gene are DFQATT and SNEGSKA (reference sequence). Trimming removed 7 bases at V and 4 bases at J, with 14 bases between. The CDR3 has 12 amino acids. TCRdb reprocessed the 5' RACE reads with MiXCR, giving one entry per CDR3 protein. The sample yields fewer than 250,000 distinct CDR3 sequences, approximately 7% seen once. Turning to this clonotype: Its antigen is as yet unknown.

The same data also went into a second study, on yellow fever vaccine responses in identical twins.

Sample: memory (CD45RO+) T cells sorted from blood. This TCR was recovered from a woman younger than 30 in good health. The chain joins TRBV20-1 to TRBJ2-7; D perhaps matches TRBD1 (5 bases). CDR3 nucleotides: TGCAGTGGGTTAGGGGATCTGTACGAGCAGTACTTC. This sequence encodes CSGLGDLYEQYF.